This is a list of T cell receptor beta chains from one sample in a study of shared clonotypes between healthy human individuals. TCRdb's table, derived via immunoSEQ multiplex PCR, lists solely in-frame clones and lacks some. The sample includes hundreds of thousands of clones, 97% of them seen just once. Source material: naive CD4+ T cells sorted from blood. The receptor source for this set is a young woman in good health. The CDR3 runs from the conserved cysteine through the conserved F or W. Each record gives: V gene, J gene, clone size, CDR3 protein. Some rows have no size entry. The others give once, few or many, or a class for an expanded clone.

>TRBV6-5|TRBJ2-7|.
CASSYRGTATYEQYF
>TRBV19|TRBJ1-3|.
CASSTDGSSGNTIYF
>TRBV15|TRBJ2-3|.
CATSRPGLVSDTQYF
>TRBV6-5|TRBJ1-3|.
CASSTVGNTIYF
>TRBV2|TRBJ2-3|.
CASSEADTQYF
>TRBV6-5|TRBJ1-6|.
CASSSGGAGNSPLHF
>TRBV6-5|TRBJ2-7|.
CASSYPGQGSYEQYF
>TRBV6-6|TRBJ1-5|.
CASSYSSRGGNQPQHF
>TRBV28|TRBJ2-7|.
CASSLVTAAAYEQYF
>TRBV28|TRBJ2-7|.
CASAGTARYEQYF
>TRBV2|TRBJ1-1|.
CASSENRLGSEAFF
>TRBV5-1|TRBJ2-1|once
CASTTGYNEQFF
>TRBV18|TRBJ2-4|.
CASSPVGTVPKNIQYF
>TRBV10-3|TRBJ2-7|.
CAALAGEFSYEQYF
>TRBV11-2|TRBJ2-3|.
CASSSSGHTDTQYF
>TRBV7-9|TRBJ1-4|.
CASSLVSNEKLFF
>TRBV19|TRBJ2-7|.
CASSLQRDRYEQYF
>TRBV27|TRBJ2-7|.
CASSLAGAAYEQYF
>TRBV27|TRBJ2-6|.
CASSSRPDSSGANVLTF
>TRBV4-1|TRBJ2-1|.
CASSQLAGGYNEQFF
>TRBV6-6|TRBJ1-4|.
CASSRAQEKLFF
>TRBV30|TRBJ1-5|.
CAWGIDSNQPQHF
>TRBV13|TRBJ2-7|.
CASSIITSGNLSYEQYF
>TRBV13|TRBJ2-1|.
CASSSYNEQFF
>TRBV25-1|TRBJ2-3|.
CASSEGANSGTDTQYF
>TRBV10-3|TRBJ1-5|few
CATIQPQHF
>TRBV30|TRBJ2-5|.
CAWTSGSTSRGEQYF
>TRBV2|TRBJ2-2|.
CASSEASDTGELFF
>TRBV5-1|TRBJ2-3|.
CASSLAGGGDTQYF
>TRBV11-2|TRBJ1-2|.
CASSLQGSGRGYGYTF
>TRBV9|TRBJ2-3|.
CASSALEDTQYF
>TRBV6-5|TRBJ2-6|.
CASSYRGSGANVLTF
>TRBV7-2|TRBJ2-7|.
CASSPRGLAGDPSYEQYF
>TRBV15|TRBJ1-1|.
CATSREGGPPNTEAFF
>TRBV28|TRBJ1-2|.
CASSETGGLGYGYTF
>TRBV19|TRBJ2-7|.
CATTAGASYEQYF
>TRBV18|TRBJ2-7|.
CASSPGQGVFEQYF